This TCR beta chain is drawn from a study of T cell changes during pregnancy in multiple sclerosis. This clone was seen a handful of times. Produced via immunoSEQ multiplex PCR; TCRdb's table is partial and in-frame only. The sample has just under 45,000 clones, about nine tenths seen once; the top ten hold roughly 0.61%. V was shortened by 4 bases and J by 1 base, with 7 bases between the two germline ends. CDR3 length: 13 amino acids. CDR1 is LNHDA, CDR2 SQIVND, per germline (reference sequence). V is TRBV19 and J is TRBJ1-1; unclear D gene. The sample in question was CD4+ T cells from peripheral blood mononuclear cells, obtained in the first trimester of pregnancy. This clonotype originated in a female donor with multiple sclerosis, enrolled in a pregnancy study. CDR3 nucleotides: TGTGCCAGTAGTAAAACAGCGAACACTGAAGCTTTCTTT. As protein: CASSKTANTEAFF.